The 22 T cell receptor beta chains given below trace back to one sample, sequenced in a study of technical replicates of blood from a handful of donors. Using immunoSEQ multiplex PCR, the repertoire was profiled, and TCRdb retains in-frame clones only, with some absent. This table has some 15,000 clones, around 86% appearing once. The sample taken for sequencing was PBMCs. These receptor sequences come from a human donor in good health.

V and J are TRBV21-1 and TRBJ2-5; no DNA check was done on the table's D call, TRBD1. TRBV21-1 is classified as a pseudogene. This CDR3 region has 19 residues. The CDR3 bases are TGTGCCAGCAGCAAAGCCCCGGGGAAAGAGGACAGGGTCTGGGAGACCCAGTACTTC. It codes for CASSKAPGKEDRVWETQYF.

V is TRBV10-1 and J is TRBJ2-3, with a weak D call TRBD1 (5 bases). CDR3 size: 13 residues. CDR1 is WNHNN, CDR2 SYGVQD, per germline (reference sequence). Trimming stripped 5 bases from V and 4 bases from J, with 10 bases between. As DNA, the CDR3 is TGCGCCAGCAGTTCCCAGGGATCAGATACGCAGTATTTT. Amino acids: CASSSQGSDTQYF.

V is TRBV18 and J is TRBJ1-1; D is perhaps TRBD1 (5 bases). Germline assignment: CDR1 KGHSH and CDR2 LQKENI. Deletions cut 0 bases from V and 9 bases from J, with 17 bases between. The CDR3 extends over 15 amino acids. DNA for the CDR3: TGTGCCAGCTCACCACCGGGACTTCGCCAAGAACAAGCTTTCTTT. Its protein product is CASSPPGLRQEQAFF.

J is TRBJ2-1 and V is TRBV5-1; 11 positions match TRBD2. The germline gives CDR1 SGHRS, CDR2 YFSETQ. The CDR3 consists of 14 residues. Unmatched junction bases numbered 7, after V lost 6 bases and J lost 8 bases. CDR3 protein: CASKLAGGGDEQFF. CDR3 nucleotides: TGCGCCAGCAAGTTAGCGGGAGGGGGGGATGAGCAGTTCTTC.

The V and J genes are TRBV6-1 and TRBJ2-5; no reliable D call. Germline CDR1 MNHNS, CDR2 SASEGT. Trimming stripped 5 bases from V and 7 bases from J, with 14 bases between. This CDR3 region has 13 residues. The CDR3 loop is CASSTTTWRTQYF. Here the CDR3 DNA reads TGTGCCAGCAGTACGACCACGTGGAGGACCCAGTACTTC.

The V gene is TRBV7-9, the J gene TRBJ2-7; D is uncertain. Germline-derived CDR1 and CDR2 are SEHNR and FQNEAQ (reference sequence). The germline V and J ends were trimmed by 1 base and 2 bases, with 9 bases remaining between them. The CDR3 spans 14 residues. In DNA form, the CDR3 reads TGTGCCAGCAGCTTAGGAGAGAATCCCTACGAGCAGTACTTC. Translating it yields CASSLGENPYEQYF.

This clone was seen only a few times. V is TRBV2 and J is TRBJ1-4; 7 nucleotides align to TRBD1. This CDR3 comprises 15 residues. The germline V gene encodes CDR1 SNHLY and CDR2 FYNNEI. J was trimmed by 2 bases and V by 7 bases; bases with no gene match: 7. CDR3 nucleotides: TGTGCCAGCACTGACCAGGGGGTGACTAATGAAAAACTGTTTTTT. This codes for CASTDQGVTNEKLFF. Filled out from reference TRBV2 and TRBJ1-4, the complete variable domain reads EPEVTQTPSHQVTQMGQEVILRCVPISNHLYFYWYRQILGQKVEFLVSFYNNEISEKSEIFDDQFSVERPDGSNFTLKIRSTKLEDSAMYFCASTDQGVTNEKLFFGSGTQLSVL.

The rearrangement uses TRBV19 and TRBJ2-5; TRBD2 matches at 10 bases. The germline CDR1 and CDR2 sequences are LNHDA and SQIVND (reference sequence). After removal of 8 bases from V and 7 bases from J, the junction contained 10 bases not matched to a gene. The CDR3 length is 14 residues. As DNA, the CDR3 is TGTGCCAGTGCTTCTCTAGCGGGAGAAGGGACCCAGTACTTC. It translates to CASASLAGEGTQYF.

This sequence joins TRBV30 and TRBJ1-1, with 10 bases matching TRBD1. CDR3 length equals 15 residues. Trimming removed 1 base from V and 4 bases from J; junction bases left unmatched: 6. CDR1 and CDR2 from the germline V gene are GTSNPN and SVGIG (reference sequence). The chain's CDR3 is CAWSGPGTGATEAFF. For the CDR3, the DNA is TGTGCCTGGAGTGGGCCTGGGACAGGGGCCACTGAAGCTTTCTTT.

The DNA of the CDR3 is TGTGCCAGCAGCTCCAAAGGATTGGACAGGGGGGATACGCAGTATTTT. It yields the protein CASSSKGLDRGDTQYF. The chain combines TRBV11-2 with TRBJ2-3; 10 bases fit TRBD1. Germline V gene sequence: CDR1 SGHAT, CDR2 FQNNGV. The CDR3 spans 16 residues. With 4 bases clipped from V and 6 bases from J, the junction kept 10 bases outside the gene matches.

This chain's CDR3 is CAVTSNLNEKLFF. CDR3 nucleotides: TGTGCCGTCACTTCTAATCTGAATGAAAAACTGTTTTTT. The chain links TRBV10-3 to TRBJ1-4; D uncertain. The germline V and J ends were trimmed by 11 bases and 5 bases, with 15 bases remaining between them. The V gene's germline CDR1 is ENHRY and CDR2 SYGVKD. The CDR3 loop spans 13 amino acids.

This chain links TRBV6-1 with TRBJ1-5; possible D gene TRBD1, 5 bases. Germline-derived CDR1 and CDR2 are MNHNS and SASEGT. This CDR3 is 15 amino acids long. V was trimmed by 3 bases and J by 5 bases, leaving 14 bases between them. The CDR3: CASSEGPGKDQPQHF. The CDR3 DNA reads as TGTGCCAGCAGTGAGGGGCCAGGGAAGGATCAGCCCCAGCATTTT.

The chain recombines TRBV9 with TRBJ2-5, with a weak D call TRBD2 (7 bases). V lost 1 base and J lost 3, with 16 bases in between. CDR1 and CDR2 (germline): SGDLS, YYNGEE. There are 16 residues in the CDR3. The DNA of the CDR3 is TGTGCCAGCAGCGTAACCCCTCGGGGGGCTGAAGAGACCCAGTACTTC. As protein: CASSVTPRGAEETQYF. The full variable domain, rest sourced from reference TRBV9 and TRBJ2-5, is DSGVTQTPKHLITATGQRVTLRCSPRSGDLSVYWYQQSLDQGLQFLIQYYNGEERAKGNILERFSAQQFPDLHSELNLSSLELGDSALYFCASSVTPRGAEETQYFGPGTRLLVL.

This rearrangement joins TRBV5-1 to TRBJ2-7; TRBD1 might be the D (6 bases). This CDR3 is 15 amino acids long. The V end was cut by 4 bases, the J end by 0 bases, with 14 bases between. Germline V gives CDR1 SGHRS, CDR2 YFSETQ. The CDR3 nucleotides are TGCGCCAGCAGCCGTGACGCAGGGGCCTCCTACGAGCAGTACTTC. Its protein product is CASSRDAGASYEQYF.

The chain links TRBV27 to TRBJ2-5; 7 positions agree with TRBD2. The germline V gene encodes CDR1 MNHEY and CDR2 SMNVEV (reference sequence). The length of the CDR3 is 16 residues. V dropped 2 bases and J dropped 5; count of bases not matched to a gene: 11. CDR3 loop: CASSLRGVGADETQYF. CDR3 coding DNA: TGTGCCAGCAGTTTACGGGGGGTAGGGGCAGACGAGACCCAGTACTTC.

The V and J genes are TRBV13 and TRBJ2-3; 9 bases match TRBD2. In germline, CDR1 is PRHDT, CDR2 FYEKMQ (reference sequence). V gave up 3 bases and J gave up 3 bases; unmatched junction bases: 7. This CDR3 comprises 16 residues. CDR3 in amino acids: CASSLGSGSKTDTQYF. The DNA of the CDR3 is TGTGCCAGCAGCTTGGGTAGCGGGAGTAAAACAGATACGCAGTATTTT.

The chain joins TRBV11-3 to TRBJ1-1; D may be TRBD1 (6 bases). The CDR3 consists of 15 residues. CDR1 and CDR2 from the germline V gene are SGHNT and YENEEA. V lost 2 bases and J 5 bases, leaving 15 bases between the germline ends. The CDR3 loop is CASSLRGSPGTEAFF. The CDR3 region has the DNA TGTGCCAGCAGCTTAAGGGGGAGCCCGGGGACTGAAGCTTTCTTT.

The rearrangement uses TRBV27 and TRBJ2-7; TRBD1 matches 10 bases. V shed 10 bases, J shed 7 bases, and the junction held 13 bases outside the gene matches. This CDR3 is built from 14 residues. Germline V gene data show CDR1 as MNHEY and CDR2 as SMNVEV (reference sequence). CDR3: CATCPGTGVEEQYF. The CDR3 nucleotides read TGTGCCACCTGCCCGGGGACAGGGGTGGAAGAGCAGTACTTC.

The chain joins TRBV5-8 to TRBJ1-1, with TRBD1 as a possible D gene (6 bases). V lost 1 base to trimming and J lost 0 bases, with 7 bases between them. The CDR3 contains 14 residues. The V gene's germline CDR1 is SGHTS and CDR2 YDEGEE. The CDR3: CASSLRDMNTEAFF. CDR3 in DNA: TGTGCCAGCAGCTTGAGGGACATGAACACTGAAGCTTTCTTT.

CDR3 sequence (DNA): TGTGCCATCAGTAGGGACTCCTTTGGAGAGACCCAGTACTTC. Translation gives CAISRDSFGETQYF. The chain uses TRBV10-3 and TRBJ2-5; possibly TRBD2 for D (6 bases). The CDR3 extends over 14 amino acids. Germline CDR1 ENHRY, CDR2 SYGVKD. Deletions cut 5 bases from V and 4 bases from J, with 14 bases between.

The CDR3 nucleotides read TGTGCCAGCAGTTCCCACGGACAGGAGGGAAACACCATATATTTT. Protein sequence: CASSSHGQEGNTIYF. The V call is TRBV28, the J call TRBJ1-3; 7 bases map to TRBD1. V lost 4 bases to trimming and J lost 4 bases; unmatched junction nucleotides: 7. Germline V gives CDR1 MDHEN, CDR2 SYDVKM. The CDR3 contains 15 residues. The full variable domain, in which reference TRBV28 and TRBJ1-3 provide the parts outside the CDR3, is DVKVTQSSRYLVKRTGEKVFLECVQDMDHENMFWYRQDPGLGLRLIYFSYDVKMKEKGDIPEGYSVSREKKERFSLILESASTNQTSMYLCASSSHGQEGNTIYFGEGSWLTVV.

The gene calls are TRBV4-2 and TRBJ2-7, with 12 bases fitting TRBD2. The CDR3 is made up of 14 amino acids. CDR1 and CDR2 (germline): LGHNA, YNFKEQ. Germline trimming cut 2 bases from V and 9 bases from J; bases unmatched to any gene: 5. CDR3 amino acids: CASSQSLAGGPQYF. DNA of the CDR3: TGTGCCAGCAGCCAATCTCTAGCGGGAGGGCCGCAGTACTTC.